Following are 15 T cell receptor beta chains from one sample sequenced in a study of blood T cell repertoires in COVID-19. The assay was immunoSEQ multiplex PCR, and TCRdb's table has in-frame clones only and misses some. This sample yields a few hundred thousand clones, of which about nine tenths are seen a single time; under 3% belongs to the top ten. The sequencing sample was made of PBMCs or T cells enriched from blood (not recorded which). Every receptor here comes from a woman in her fifties or sixties who had been exposed to COVID-19.

The chain recombines TRBV4-1 with TRBJ2-7; 8 bases fit TRBD2. Per the germline V gene, CDR1 is MGHRA and CDR2 is YSYEKL. V lost 6 bases to trimming and J lost 5 bases; unmatched junction nucleotides: 6. The CDR3 covers 13 residues. The CDR3 DNA is TGCGCCAGCAGGCCGGGGGGGGACGACGAGCAGTACTTC. This translates into CASRPGGDDEQYF.

V is TRBV5-6 and J is TRBJ1-3; TRBD1 matches at 9 bases. V lost 0 bases, J lost 4 bases, and 5 bases stayed unmatched. The CDR3 runs 16 residues. Germline V gene lookup returns CDR1 SGHDT and CDR2 YYEEEE. This CDR3 is CASSLDPTGGGNTIYF. DNA of the CDR3: TGTGCCAGCAGCTTGGACCCGACAGGGGGAGGAAACACCATATATTTT.

In this sample, this clone turned up once. This chain joins TRBV5-1 and TRBJ1-2, with a weak D call TRBD1 (6 bases). The CDR3 runs to 16 residues. Looked up from germline, CDR1 is SGHRS and CDR2 is YFSETQ. V lost 4 bases, J lost 7 bases, and 23 bases lay in between. CDR3 in amino acids: CASSPLLGGGRVGYTF. The CDR3 nucleotides read TGCGCCAGCAGCCCTCTCCTCGGGGGGGGGCGAGTTGGCTACACCTTC.

This clone occurred once. The rearrangement links TRBV3-1 (or the pseudogene TRBV3-2) to TRBJ2-3; the match to TRBD2 covers 9 bases. This CDR3 contains 14 residues. Germline lookup yields CDR1 LGHDT and CDR2 YNNKEL (reference sequence). The trim removed 4 bases at V and 5 bases at J, leaving 4 bases unmatched. The CDR3 sequence: CASSLTSGQDTQYF. The CDR3 DNA is TGTGCCAGCAGCCTAACTAGCGGGCAAGATACGCAGTATTTT.

To note about this clone: Mismatch with germline at one junction end may stem from a read error. This chain connects TRBV7-7 to TRBJ2-5; the D is unclear. Germline V gene data show CDR1 as SSHAT and CDR2 as FNYEAQ (reference sequence). The CDR3 sequence is 16 residues long. As DNA, the CDR3 is TGTGCTAGCAGCTTAGGGCGAACTATTACCCAAGAGACCCAGTACTTC. Residues: CASSLGRTITQETQYF.

This rearrangement joins TRBV4-2 to TRBJ1-4; tentatively, D is TRBD1 (5 bases). Deletions cut 9 bases from V and 3 bases from J, with 20 bases between. This CDR3 is 16 amino acids long. Germline CDR1 reads LGHNA; CDR2 reads YNFKEQ. The CDR3 DNA sequence: TGTGCCAGTTCACCGGGCGGGACGAGCTCTAATGAAAAACTGTTTTTT. Translation gives CASSPGGTSSNEKLFF.

V and J are TRBV4-1 and TRBJ2-3, with 7 bases lining up with TRBD1. The ends lost 3 bases at V and 5 bases at J; junction bases unmatched: 11. The CDR3 extends over 16 amino acids. Germline CDR1 reads MGHRA; CDR2 reads YSYEKL. The CDR3, as DNA: TGCGCCAGCAGCCACGGACAGGCAACACGGGTAGATACGCAGTATTTT. Translated, it gives CASSHGQATRVDTQYF.

The chain is built from TRBV7-9 and TRBJ1-2, with 10 bases lining up with TRBD1. With V trimmed by 2 bases and J by 0 bases, 6 bases remained unmatched. This CDR3 has 17 amino acids. Germline V gene data show CDR1 as SEHNR and CDR2 as FQNEAQ (reference sequence). CDR3 coding DNA: TGTGCCAGCAGCTTATCGGGACAGGGGCCATCTAACTATGGCTACACCTTC. Residues: CASSLSGQGPSNYGYTF. The full variable domain, with the rest looked up from reference TRBV7-9 and TRBJ1-2, is DTGVSQNPRHKITKRGQNVTFRCDPISEHNRLYWYRQTLGQGPEFLTYFQNEAQLEKSRLLSDRFSAERPKGSFSTLEIQRTEQGDSAMYLCASSLSGQGPSNYGYTFGSGTRLTVV.

This chain joins TRBV3-1 (or the pseudogene TRBV3-2) and TRBJ1-3; tentatively, D is TRBD1 (6 bases). Trimming shortened V by 5 bases and J by 2 bases, and 16 bases separated the two germline ends. The CDR3 is 16 amino acids. Germline loops: CDR1 LGHDT, CDR2 YNNKEL (reference sequence). The CDR3 reads CASSSLHTGPGNTIYF. The DNA for the CDR3 is TGTGCCAGCAGCTCGCTCCATACAGGGCCTGGAAACACCATATATTTT.

This clone appeared once. The chain carries TRBV6-1 and TRBJ1-5, with D perhaps TRBD1 (6 bases). CDR3 length equals 17 residues. V was trimmed by 1 base and J by 9 bases, leaving 22 bases between them. The germline gives CDR1 MNHNS, CDR2 SASEGT. Here the CDR3 DNA reads TGTGCCAGCAGTGAAGAGGTGGGGGCAGGGGCCGATCGGCCCCAGCATTTT. It codes for CASSEEVGAGADRPQHF.

The rearrangement joins TRBV5-1 to TRBJ2-7; 8 nucleotides match TRBD1. Germline CDR1 and CDR2: SGHRS and YFSETQ. The CDR3 totals 15 residues. J was trimmed by 0 bases and V by 4 bases; bases with no gene match: 6. The CDR3 bases are TGCGCCAGCAGCCCTCGGACAGGGAGCTCCTACGAGCAGTACTTC. Protein: CASSPRTGSSYEQYF. Using reference TRBV5-1 and TRBJ2-7 for the parts outside the CDR3, the full variable domain is KAGVTQTPRYLIKTRGQQVTLSCSPISGHRSVSWYQQTPGQGLQFLFEYFSETQRNKGNFPGRFSGRQFSNSRSEMNVSTLELGDSALYLCASSPRTGSSYEQYFGPGTRLTVT.

The rearrangement joins TRBV19 to TRBJ2-2; 13 nucleotides line up with TRBD2. The CDR3 has 18 residues. CDR1 and CDR2 (germline): LNHDA, SQIVND (reference sequence). V gave up 7 bases and J gave up 4 bases; unmatched junction bases: 12. The DNA for the CDR3 is TGTGCCAGTAATGGTGGACTAGCGGGGGCCAGGGCCACCGGGGAGCTGTTTTTT. It encodes CASNGGLAGARATGELFF. The full variable domain, rest sourced from reference TRBV19 and TRBJ2-2, is DGGITQSPKYLFRKEGQNVTLSCEQNLNHDAMYWYRQDPGQGLRLIYYSQIVNDFQKGDIAEGYSVSREKKESFPLTVTSAQKNPTAFYLCASNGGLAGARATGELFFGEGSRLTVL.

The genes are TRBV19 and TRBJ1-4; D not resolved. This CDR3 has 15 residues. V was trimmed by 4 bases and J by 0 bases, leaving 9 bases between them. The V gene's germline CDR1 is LNHDA and CDR2 SQIVND (reference sequence). The CDR3 nucleotides are TGTGCCAGTAGTACCCTAACAGCAACTAATGAAAAACTGTTTTTT. Translated: CASSTLTATNEKLFF. Variable domain in full (rest from reference TRBV19 and TRBJ1-4): DGGITQSPKYLFRKEGQNVTLSCEQNLNHDAMYWYRQDPGQGLRLIYYSQIVNDFQKGDIAEGYSVSREKKESFPLTVTSAQKNPTAFYLCASSTLTATNEKLFFGSGTQLSVL.

This clone was seen once. The gene calls are TRBV2 and TRBJ1-1; TRBD1 matches 9 bases. V gave up 3 bases and J gave up 0 bases; unmatched junction bases: 2. Germline assignment: CDR1 SNHLY and CDR2 FYNNEI. The CDR3 consists of 15 residues. The CDR3 coding sequence is TGTGCCAGCAGTGAGGGACAGGGATTGAACACTGAAGCTTTCTTT. Translating it yields CASSEGQGLNTEAFF.

The chain's CDR3 is CSHEREDGYTF. Written as DNA, the CDR3 is TGCAGCCACGAACGGGAGGACGGCTACACCTTC. V gene TRBV20-1 combines with J gene TRBJ1-2; no clear D gene. The CDR3 has 11 residues. Germline loops: CDR1 DFQATT, CDR2 SNEGSKA (reference sequence).